Sequencing of this TCR beta chain was carried out in a study of untreated major depressive disorder (dated by TCRdb to between 2017 and 2018). Some background on the complete study: In this cross-sectional case-control comparison, antidepressant-free major depressive disorder patients and individually matched non-depressed controls were compared on T cell phenotype and TCR repertoire. The TCRbeta sequencing followed up on differences in Vbeta 5.1, Vbeta 11 and Vbeta 22 usage that flow cytometry had shown in the whole cohort. Points the paper makes about the study in general: In CD4+ T cells, sequencing confirmed that depressed patients used TRBV05-01 (Vbeta 5.1) more than controls did, with a one-tailed test giving p = 0.040. For the sequencing comparisons, one-tailed planned tests were applied to only three Vbeta families that had been selected in advance. A comparatively small study sample was produced by the strict matching and exclusion criteria, and the generalizability of findings was thereby limited. In every sequenced subject, the top five TRBV05-01 clones were all identified as private clones. In the sequencing data, TRBV25-01 and TRBV02-01 usage was found to follow the flow-cytometry pattern, although statistical significance was not reached.

V is cut by 2 bases and J by 2 bases, and the space between the germline ends is 11 bases. From the germline V gene, CDR1 is WSHSY and CDR2 is SAAADI. Taken from cysteine to phenylalanine, the CDR3 has 15 residues. Only the CDR3 DNA is retained, 45 bases long and in frame from the first base. For sex, age, current smoking status and body mass index, every depressed patient had a pairwise-matched non-depressed control. European descent was reported for all participants. Patients were diagnosed with major depressive disorder by DSM-IV criteria and had a Hamilton Rating Scale for Depression score of 18 or higher. For at least 8 weeks before enrollment, patients had taken no psychiatric medication of any kind, antidepressants included. Among the patients, depression severity spanned the moderate-to-severe range. Major medical conditions, Axis I/II comorbidities, regular medication or illicit drug use, and drinking over 100 g alcohol weekly were applied as exclusion criteria for all participants. About 30 ml of peripheral blood was collected into EDTA tubes from each participant. Using the BD IMag Human CD4 T Lymphocyte Enrichment Set, CD4+ T cells were purified from thawed PBMCs via magnetic negative selection. A purity of 90% to 95% was typically achieved with the CD4+ enrichment method, as confirmed by flow cytometry. A subgroup of 5 or 6 case-control pairs, chosen blind to chemokine receptor expression and flow-cytometric repertoire skewing results, underwent TCRbeta sequencing. Every blood sample was taken in the morning at 8:00 a.m., and Ficoll-Hypaque gradient centrifugation was used to isolate PBMCs. Until being assayed, PBMCs were kept in liquid nitrogen after cryopreservation by gradual cooling to -80 degrees C.

The Qiagen DNeasy Blood and Tissue Kit was used to extract total genomic DNA from the purified CD4+ T cells. Following immunoSEQ immunosequencing protocols, the TCRbeta CDR3 region, as defined by IMGT, was amplified and sequenced. The paper's data handling went like this. Preprocessing of raw sequence data for PCR and sequencing error correction was performed by the immunoSEQ service. The sequence data were imported into the immunoSEQ Analyzer and were further analyzed using VDJtools v1.0.7. The paired Wilcoxon signed-rank test was applied to assess differences between patients and controls. The table was pulled from immuneACCESS by TCRdb, which kept in-frame rearrangements only. Such tables lose some clones; where checked, under half of the loss comes from unresolved V genes, and the rest has no known cause. V, J and clone size derive from that table, while D and trimming were established from the DNA sequence. The sample profile shows about 20,000 clones; under 95% of them were found once. 0.55% to 0.75% of the sample goes to the ten largest clones.

Turning to this clone: It lacks a known antigen. There are no base qualities to consult, and no much larger clone falls within one base.

The TCR was taken from a woman aged 40 to 50 with major depressive disorder. This chain joins TRBV10-2 to TRBJ2-3; the D gene is possibly TRBD1 or TRBD2, each agreeing over 5 bases. Specimen: CD4+ T cells from PBMCs. The nucleotides read TGCGCCAGCAGTGAGGGCTGGGGGACCACAGATACGCAGTATTTT. Its translation is CASSEGWGTTDTQYF.